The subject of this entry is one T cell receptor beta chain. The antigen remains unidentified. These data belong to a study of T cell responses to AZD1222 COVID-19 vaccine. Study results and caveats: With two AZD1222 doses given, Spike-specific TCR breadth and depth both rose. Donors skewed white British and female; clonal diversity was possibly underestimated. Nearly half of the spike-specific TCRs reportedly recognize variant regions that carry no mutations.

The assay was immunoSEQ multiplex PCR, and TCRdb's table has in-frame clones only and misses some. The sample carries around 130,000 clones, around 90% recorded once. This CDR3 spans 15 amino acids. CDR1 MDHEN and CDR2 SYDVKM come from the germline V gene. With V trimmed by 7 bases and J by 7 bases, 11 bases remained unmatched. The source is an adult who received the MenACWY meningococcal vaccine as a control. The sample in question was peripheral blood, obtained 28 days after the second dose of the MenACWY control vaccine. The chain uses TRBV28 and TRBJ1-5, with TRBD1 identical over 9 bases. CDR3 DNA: TGTGCCAGCAATACGGACAGGGGCATGTGGCAGCCCCAGCATTTT. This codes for CASNTDRGMWQPQHF.